The 17 T cell receptor beta chains below were found in one sample sequenced in a study of shared clonotypes between healthy human individuals. Clones were sequenced by immunoSEQ multiplex PCR, and TCRdb holds only the in-frame ones, with some missing. The table lists more than 2 million clones, approximately 94% of them singletons. What was sequenced was naive CD4+ T cells sorted from blood. The sample's subset: CD45RA+ positively selected. Source of these receptors: a man aged 18-30 years in good health.

J is TRBJ1-3 and V is TRBV5-1; tentative D call: TRBD1 (6 bases). The length of the CDR3 is 17 residues. Trimming removed 1 base from V and 2 bases from J, with 16 bases in between. Germline CDR1 reads SGHRS; CDR2 reads YFSETQ. In nucleotides, the CDR3 is TGCGCCAGCAGCTTGCTTTCCGGGGGGCGAGCTGGAAACACCATATATTTT. It yields the protein CASSLLSGGRAGNTIYF.

The chain employs TRBV2 and TRBJ1-5, with a possible D match to TRBD1 (6 bases). Germline loops: CDR1 SNHLY, CDR2 FYNNEI. The V and J ends lost 4 bases and 0 bases respectively, with 13 bases between them. CDR3 length: 16 residues. The CDR3, as DNA: TGTGCCAGCAGTGCGGAAGGGACATATAGCAATCAGCCCCAGCATTTT. It is translated as CASSAEGTYSNQPQHF.

The V gene is TRBV18, the J gene TRBJ2-1; 11 bases match TRBD2. This CDR3 spans 16 amino acids. Trimming at V came to 0 bases and at J to 4 bases, leaving 2 bases not matched to a gene. CDR1 and CDR2 (germline): KGHSH, LQKENI. CDR3 amino acids: CASSPPGLAVYNEQFF. Here the CDR3 DNA reads TGTGCCAGCTCACCACCGGGACTAGCGGTATACAATGAGCAGTTCTTC.

On this clone: In the same sample, other DNA sequences code for this CDR3. The chain carries TRBV18 and TRBJ1-6; TRBD1 is a possible D gene (6 bases). Trimming left V 4 bases short and J 5 bases short, with 12 bases between. Germline V gene lookup returns CDR1 KGHSH and CDR2 LQKENI. The CDR3 is made up of 15 amino acids. The CDR3 sequence: CASSLGTPNNSPLHF. CDR3 nucleotide sequence: TGTGCCAGCTCACTCGGGACACCGAATAATTCACCCCTCCACTTT.

V and J are TRBV7-2 and TRBJ2-7, with 7 nucleotides matching TRBD1. CDR3 size: 15 residues. The germline CDR1 and CDR2 sequences are SGHTA and FQGNSA. The V and J ends lost 2 bases and 2 bases, in that order; junction bases with no gene match: 6. The CDR3 here is CASSLRFDRAYEQYF. For the CDR3, the DNA is TGTGCCAGCAGCTTACGGTTTGACAGGGCCTACGAGCAGTACTTC.

This clone is a singleton in its sample. Other DNA variants within this sample encode the same CDR3. This chain links TRBV5-1 with TRBJ2-7; no definite D call. V was trimmed by 0 bases and J by 3 bases, leaving 7 bases between them. The germline gives CDR1 SGHRS, CDR2 YFSETQ. The CDR3 consists of 13 residues. The CDR3, as DNA: TGCGCCAGCAGCTTGGCCAGCAACTACGAGCAGTACTTC. Translation gives CASSLASNYEQYF. The full variable domain, its missing parts supplied by reference TRBV5-1 and TRBJ2-7, is KAGVTQTPRYLIKTRGQQVTLSCSPISGHRSVSWYQQTPGQGLQFLFEYFSETQRNKGNFPGRFSGRQFSNSRSEMNVSTLELGDSALYLCASSLASNYEQYFGPGTRLTVT.

The chain's CDR3 is CATHGTEQETQYF. The CDR3 DNA is TGTGCCACCCACGGGACAGAACAAGAGACCCAGTACTTC. The chain is built from TRBV10-3 and TRBJ2-5; 7 nucleotides line up with TRBD1. CDR1 ENHRY and CDR2 SYGVKD come from the germline V gene. The V segment lost 10 bases and the J segment 2 bases; nucleotides outside the gene matches: 7. The CDR3 length is 13 residues.

The chain combines TRBV6-5 with TRBJ1-1; TRBD1 is a possible D gene (6 bases). Germline V gene sequence: CDR1 MNHEY, CDR2 SVGAGI. The V end lost 7 bases, the J end lost 7 bases, and 19 bases lay between the germline ends. This CDR3 has 14 amino acids. CDR3 protein: CASTTIQGSSEAFF. DNA of the CDR3: TGTGCCAGCACTACAATACAGGGTTCTAGTGAAGCTTTCTTT.

The rearrangement links TRBV7-6 to TRBJ2-5; D not certain. Germline V gene data show CDR1 as SGHVS and CDR2 as FNYEAQ. Trimming took 5 bases from V and 7 from J, leaving 8 bases between them. The length of the CDR3 is 11 residues. The DNA for the CDR3 is TGTGCCAGCAGCCGCGTCGGGACCCAGTACTTC. This codes for CASSRVGTQYF.

Worth noting for this clone: Other DNA sequences in this specimen translate into the identical CDR3. The chain has TRBV5-1 and TRBJ1-3; TRBD1 might be the D (6 bases). This CDR3 has 15 amino acids. Trimming stripped 0 bases from V and 2 bases from J, with 9 bases between. The germline CDR1 and CDR2 sequences are SGHRS and YFSETQ. CDR3 bases: TGCGCCAGCAGCTTGGAGGCAGGGGCTGGAAACACCATATATTTT. It encodes CASSLEAGAGNTIYF. Based on the CDR3 plus reference TRBV5-1 and TRBJ1-3, the full variable domain is KAGVTQTPRYLIKTRGQQVTLSCSPISGHRSVSWYQQTPGQGLQFLFEYFSETQRNKGNFPGRFSGRQFSNSRSEMNVSTLELGDSALYLCASSLEAGAGNTIYFGEGSWLTVV.

The chain is built from TRBV12-5 and TRBJ1-1; D is ambiguous. Germline V gene lookup returns CDR1 LGHNT and CDR2 FRNRAP. V lost 0 bases and J lost 4, with 15 bases in between. This CDR3 region has 16 residues. Written as DNA, the CDR3 is TGTGCTAGTGGTTTGGTACCCCCCGGACCCAGCACTGAAGCTTTCTTT. The encoded protein is CASGLVPPGPSTEAFF.

The CDR3 region is CASSEYTSTEQFF. CDR3 DNA: TGTGCCAGCAGTGAGTACACTTCTACTGAGCAGTTCTTC. This chain uses TRBV6-1 with TRBJ2-1; D gene unclear. CDR1 and CDR2 (germline): MNHNS, SASEGT. This CDR3 has 13 amino acids. Trimming took 3 bases from V and 9 from J, leaving 12 bases between them.

J is TRBJ1-2 and V is TRBV9; D is possibly TRBD1 (5 bases). CDR1 and CDR2 (germline): SGDLS, YYNGEE. CDR3 length: 15 amino acids. Trimming took 3 bases from V and 8 from J, leaving 20 bases between them. In DNA, the CDR3 is TGTGCCAGCAGCGAGGCCGCGGGGGAGGCAGGCGGCTACACCTTC. It specifies CASSEAAGEAGGYTF.

Regarding this clone: The identical CDR3 is also encoded by other nucleotide sequences in the sample. The V and J genes are TRBV6-5 and TRBJ2-2, with TRBD1 matching over 9 bases. Germline CDR1 reads MNHEY; CDR2 reads SVGAGI. The V and J ends lost 6 bases and 3 bases, in that order; junction bases with no gene match: 2. This CDR3 is built from 14 residues. The CDR3 here is CASSRTGDTGELFF. The DNA for the CDR3 is TGTGCCAGCAGCCGGACAGGGGACACCGGGGAGCTGTTTTTT.

The gene calls are TRBV7-6 and TRBJ1-6; D gene ambiguous. CDR3 length: 18 amino acids. CDR1 SGHVS and CDR2 FNYEAQ come from the germline V gene. The V end lost 7 bases, the J end lost 4 bases, and 23 bases lay between the germline ends. Here the CDR3 DNA reads TGTGCCAGCATCCAAAGGTCAGGACTTAAGCCTTATAATTCACCCCTCCACTTT. Residues: CASIQRSGLKPYNSPLHF.

The chain recombines TRBV2 with TRBJ2-3; 10 nucleotides match TRBD2. The CDR3 runs to 14 residues. The germline gives CDR1 SNHLY, CDR2 FYNNEI. Trimming cost V 7 bases and J 5 bases; bases outside gene matches: 6. CDR3 coding DNA: TGTGCCAGCAACAGCGGGGGGGCCGGAGATACGCAGTATTTT. Translated: CASNSGGAGDTQYF.

This clone was observed once. V usage is TRBV5-1 and J usage is TRBJ1-3; no clear D gene. The CDR3 has 16 residues. CDR1 and CDR2 from the germline V gene are SGHRS and YFSETQ. The V gene lost 1 base and the J gene lost 4 bases, with 15 bases spanning the gap. The CDR3 nucleotides read TGCGCCAGCAGCTTGAATAGTCCTGGGTCCGGAAACACCATATATTTT. This translates into CASSLNSPGSGNTIYF. The complete variable domain, with remaining parts taken from reference TRBV5-1 and TRBJ1-3, reads KAGVTQTPRYLIKTRGQQVTLSCSPISGHRSVSWYQQTPGQGLQFLFEYFSETQRNKGNFPGRFSGRQFSNSRSEMNVSTLELGDSALYLCASSLNSPGSGNTIYFGEGSWLTVV.